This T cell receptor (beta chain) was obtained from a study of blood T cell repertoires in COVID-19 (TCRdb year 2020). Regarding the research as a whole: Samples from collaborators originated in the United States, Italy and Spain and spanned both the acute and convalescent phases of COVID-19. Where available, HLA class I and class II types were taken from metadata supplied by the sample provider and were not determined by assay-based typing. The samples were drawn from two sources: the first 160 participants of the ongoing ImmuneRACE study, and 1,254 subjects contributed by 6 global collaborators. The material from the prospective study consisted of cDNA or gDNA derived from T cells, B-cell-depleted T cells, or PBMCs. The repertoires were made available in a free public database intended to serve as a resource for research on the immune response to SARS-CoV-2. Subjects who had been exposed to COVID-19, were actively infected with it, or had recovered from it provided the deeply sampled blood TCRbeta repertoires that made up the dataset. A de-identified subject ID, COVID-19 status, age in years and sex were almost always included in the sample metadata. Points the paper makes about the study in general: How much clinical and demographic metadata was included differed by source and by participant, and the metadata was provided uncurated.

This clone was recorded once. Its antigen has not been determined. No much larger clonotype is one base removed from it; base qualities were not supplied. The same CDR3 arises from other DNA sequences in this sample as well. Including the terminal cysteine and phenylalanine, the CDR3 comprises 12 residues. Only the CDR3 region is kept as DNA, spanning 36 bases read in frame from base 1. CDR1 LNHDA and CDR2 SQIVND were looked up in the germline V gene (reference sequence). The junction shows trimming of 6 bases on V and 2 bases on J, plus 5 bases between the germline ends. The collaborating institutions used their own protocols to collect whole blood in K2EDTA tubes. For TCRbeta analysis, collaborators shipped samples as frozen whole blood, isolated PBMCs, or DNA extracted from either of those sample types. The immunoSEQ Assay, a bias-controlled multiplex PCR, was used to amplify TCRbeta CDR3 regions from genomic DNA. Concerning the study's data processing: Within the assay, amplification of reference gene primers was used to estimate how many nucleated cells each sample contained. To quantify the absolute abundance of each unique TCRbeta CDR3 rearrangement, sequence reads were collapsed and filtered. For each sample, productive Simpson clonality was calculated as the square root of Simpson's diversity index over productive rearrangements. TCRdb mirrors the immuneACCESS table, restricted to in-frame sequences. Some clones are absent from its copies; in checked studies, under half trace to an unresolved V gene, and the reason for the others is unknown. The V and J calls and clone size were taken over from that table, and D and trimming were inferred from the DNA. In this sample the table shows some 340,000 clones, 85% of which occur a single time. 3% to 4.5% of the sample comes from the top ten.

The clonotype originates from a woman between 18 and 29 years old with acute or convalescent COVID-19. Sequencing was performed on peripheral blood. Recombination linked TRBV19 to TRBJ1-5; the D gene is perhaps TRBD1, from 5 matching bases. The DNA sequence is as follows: TGTGCCAGTAGGACAGGCAATCAGCCCCAGCATTTT. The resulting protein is CASRTGNQPQHF.